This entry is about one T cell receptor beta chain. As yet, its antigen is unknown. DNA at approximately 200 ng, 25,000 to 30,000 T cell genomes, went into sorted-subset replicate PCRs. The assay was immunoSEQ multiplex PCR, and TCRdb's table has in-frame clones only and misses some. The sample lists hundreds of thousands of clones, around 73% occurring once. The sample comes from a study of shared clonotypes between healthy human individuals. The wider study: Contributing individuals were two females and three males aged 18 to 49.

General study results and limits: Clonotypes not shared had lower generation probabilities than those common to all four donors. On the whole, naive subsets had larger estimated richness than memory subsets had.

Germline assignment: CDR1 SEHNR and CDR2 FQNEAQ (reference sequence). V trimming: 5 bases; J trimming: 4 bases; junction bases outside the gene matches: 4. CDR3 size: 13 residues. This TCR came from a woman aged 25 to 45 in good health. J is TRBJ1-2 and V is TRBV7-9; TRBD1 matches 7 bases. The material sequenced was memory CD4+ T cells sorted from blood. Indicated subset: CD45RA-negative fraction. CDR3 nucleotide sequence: TGTGCCAGCAGCGCAGGGGGTGTCTATGGCTACACCTTC. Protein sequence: CASSAGGVYGYTF.